One sample yielded the 21 T cell receptor beta chains listed below, sequenced in a study. One entry per CDR3 protein, called by TCRdb with MiXCR from the 5' RACE reads. The table has about 40,000 distinct CDR3 sequences, about 20% seen once; the top ten hold 2.8%. The material sequenced was naive CD4+ T cells sorted from a lymph node. Subset meaning: naive CD4+ T cells, CD4+CD45RA+CD25-. All receptors come from a female donor with breast cancer.

This clonotype showed up many times. The chain is built from TRBV29-1 and TRBJ1-1; 7 bases agree with TRBD1. The J segment lost 3 bases and the V segment lost 7 bases, leaving 11 bases of the junction unmatched. The CDR3 consists of 14 residues. Germline loops: CDR1 SQVTM, CDR2 ANQGSEA. CDR3 protein: CSAQSGTVYTEAFF. CDR3 nucleotides: TGCAGCGCCCAATCCGGGACAGTCTACACTGAAGCTTTCTTT.

This rearrangement joins TRBV4-3 to TRBJ1-2, with D uncertain. V was pared by 0 bases and J by 4 bases, with 6 bases between. The CDR3 is made up of 13 amino acids. Looked up from germline, CDR1 is LGHNA and CDR2 is YSLEER. The CDR3 nucleotides read TGCGCCAGCAGCCAAGAGGCAGGCTATGGCTACACCTTC. Protein sequence: CASSQEAGYGYTF.

This chain connects TRBV12-3 or TRBV12-4 to TRBJ2-5; D is possibly TRBD1 (5 bases). The V and J ends lost 5 bases and 1 base respectively, with 11 bases between them. This CDR3 is built from 14 residues. The CDR3 bases are TGTGCCAGCAGTCTCACAGGACCCCAAGAGACCCAGTACTTC. Protein: CASSLTGPQETQYF.

V and J are TRBV6-5 and TRBJ2-5; D call uncertain. Deletions cut 5 bases from V and 5 bases from J, with 9 bases between. Germline-derived CDR1 and CDR2 are MNHEY and SVGAGI. This CDR3 has 12 amino acids. The CDR3 DNA follows: TGTGCCAGCAGTGAAGCCGGCGAGACCCAGTACTTC. Translation gives CASSEAGETQYF.

Notes on this clonotype: This clone may be a read error of a much larger clone one base away. This rearrangement joins TRBV20-1 to TRBJ1-1; TRBD1 matches at 10 bases. The CDR3 totals 14 residues. Germline V gene data show CDR1 as DFQATT and CDR2 as SNEGSKA (reference sequence). CDR3 bases: TGCAGGGCGGGACGGACAGGGGGGGACACTGAAGCTTTCTTT. Its translation: CRAGRTGGDTEAFF.

This clonotype has a handful of counts. The V and J genes are TRBV29-1 and TRBJ2-1; TRBD1 matches 8 bases. The V and J ends lost 5 bases and 9 bases, in that order; junction bases with no gene match: 12. Germline V lookup: CDR1 SQVTM, CDR2 ANQGSEA. The CDR3 totals 14 residues. CDR3 sequence: CSVRGRTGSSEQFF. The DNA of the CDR3 is TGCAGCGTTCGAGGCAGGACAGGGTCGAGTGAGCAGTTCTTC.

This clonotype was detected only a few times. This chain links TRBV24-1 with TRBJ2-3, with 9 bases matching TRBD2. Germline trimming cut 0 bases from V and 3 bases from J; bases unmatched to any gene: 9. Germline V gives CDR1 KGHDR, CDR2 SFDVKD. This CDR3 has 18 residues. CDR3 residues: CATSDLHGREGLTDTQYF. The CDR3 DNA reads TGTGCCACCAGTGATTTGCATGGGCGGGAGGGACTTACAGATACGCAGTATTTT.

This clonotype was seen more than once but under ten times. J is TRBJ2-1 and V is TRBV5-1, with TRBD2 matching over 16 bases. The V gene's germline CDR1 is SGHRS and CDR2 YFSETQ. The CDR3 length is 16 residues. Trimming cost V 4 bases and J 6 bases; bases outside gene matches: 4. This chain's CDR3 is CASSLGLAGGANEQFF. The CDR3 nucleotides are TGCGCCAGCAGCCTGGGACTAGCGGGAGGGGCCAATGAGCAGTTCTTC.

This clonotype has only a few counts. This rearrangement joins TRBV7-2 to TRBJ2-3; tentative D call: TRBD1 (6 bases). The CDR3 sequence is 11 residues long. Trimming shortened V by 2 bases and J by 14 bases, and 11 bases separated the two germline ends. Germline CDR1 reads SGHTA; CDR2 reads FQGNSA. This chain's CDR3 is CASSLTGKAYF. The CDR3 DNA sequence: TGTGCCAGCAGCTTAACAGGGAAGGCGTATTTT.

This clonotype was observed a handful of times. This chain connects TRBV7-9 to TRBJ2-3, with D unclear. V was trimmed by 5 bases and J by 0 bases, leaving 9 bases between them. In germline, CDR1 is SEHNR, CDR2 FQNEAQ (reference sequence). The CDR3 has 14 amino acids. CDR3 bases: TGTGCCAGCAGCCTATCGACTAGCACAGATACGCAGTATTTT. Encoded protein: CASSLSTSTDTQYF.

This clonotype was seen at least ten times. The J gene is TRBJ1-1, the V gene TRBV12-3 or TRBV12-4; no reliable D call. V was clipped by 10 bases and J by 1 base, with 16 bases between them. The CDR3 loop spans 14 amino acids. CDR3 protein: CATKPRSENTEAFF. The CDR3 coding sequence is TGTGCCACCAAACCCCGGAGTGAGAACACTGAAGCTTTCTTT.

Of note for this clonotype: A much larger clone lies a single base off, so this may be a read error. The chain links TRBV5-1 to TRBJ1-2; D not certain. The CDR3 runs to 12 residues. CDR1 is SGHRS and CDR2 is YFSETQ in the germline V gene. The V end was cut by 2 bases, the J end by 9 bases, with 11 bases between. The CDR3 loop is CASSLSGDSYTF. DNA for the CDR3: TGCGCCAGCAGCTTATCCGGCGACAGCTACACCTTC.

This chain's CDR3 is CASSYNIFEDRGNLMNTEAFF. The CDR3 DNA reads as TGTGCCAGCAGTTACAATATCTTCGAGGATAGGGGAAACTTAATGAACACTGAAGCTTTCTTT. The V and J genes are TRBV6-2 or TRBV6-3 and TRBJ1-1, with D perhaps TRBD1 (5 bases). The CDR3 spans 21 residues. The germline gives CDR1 MNHEY, CDR2 SVGEGT. Between the trimmed V and J ends, which lost 2 bases and 0 bases, there was a span of 28 bases.

The V gene is TRBV30, the J gene TRBJ2-5; D could derive from TRBD1 or TRBD2 (7 bases each). The CDR3 spans 12 residues. CDR1 GTSNPN and CDR2 SVGIG come from the germline V gene (reference sequence). The CDR3 bases are TGTGCGCGGCAGGGGGGGGGAGAGACCCAGTACTTC. The encoded protein is CARQGGGETQYF.

This clonotype was counted at least ten times. CDR3 bases: TGTGCCAGCAGCTTCAGCGACACTCCAAGCAGCTATGGCTACACCTTC. Translation: CASSFSDTPSSYGYTF. The chain couples TRBV7-9 to TRBJ1-2; D call uncertain. Germline V lookup: CDR1 SEHNR, CDR2 FQNEAQ (reference sequence). The germline V and J ends were trimmed by 3 bases and 4 bases, with 18 bases remaining between them. The CDR3 is 16 amino acids.

This clonotype was seen only a few times. The V call is TRBV12-3 or TRBV12-4, the J call TRBJ1-4; D may be TRBD1 (6 bases). This CDR3 region has 14 residues. The V and J ends lost 6 bases and 6 bases respectively, with 14 bases between them. The CDR3 DNA follows: TGTGCCAGCAGCCCCCCCGGGACATATGAAAAACTGTTTTTT. Translation: CASSPPGTYEKLFF.

The chain is built from TRBV24-1 and TRBJ2-1, with 9 positions matching TRBD2. Unmatched junction bases numbered 11, after V lost 3 bases and J lost 0 bases. CDR3 length equals 19 residues. Germline CDR1 is KGHDR and CDR2 is SFDVKD. CDR3 bases: TGTGCCACCAGTGATCCCACCCTTCATAGCGGGAGCTCCTACAATGAGCAGTTCTTC. It encodes CATSDPTLHSGSSYNEQFF.

With regard to this clonotype: Since no conserved phenylalanine or tryptophan closes the CDR3, a read error is the likely cause. V and J are TRBV10-3 and TRBJ1-1; unclear D gene. The germline V and J ends were trimmed by 6 bases and 0 bases, with 11 bases remaining between them. Germline V gene lookup returns CDR1 ENHRY and CDR2 SYGVKD. This CDR3 spans 14 amino acids. CDR3 residues: CAISREVLNTEAFC. The CDR3 DNA sequence: TGTGCCATCAGCCGGGAAGTCCTGAACACTGAAGCTTTCTGT.

V is TRBV10-2 and J is TRBJ1-5, with TRBD1 matching 8 bases. The CDR3 is 13 amino acids. Germline CDR1 reads WSHSY; CDR2 reads SAAADI. The V and J ends lost 5 bases and 5 bases, in that order; junction bases with no gene match: 2. CDR3 sequence: CASSLTGDQPQHF. The CDR3 nucleotides read TGCGCCAGCAGTTTGACAGGGGATCAGCCCCAGCATTTT.

This clonotype was counted only a few times. This chain connects TRBV5-4 to TRBJ1-2; D is ambiguous. Germline V gene lookup returns CDR1 SGHNT and CDR2 YYREEE (reference sequence). The CDR3 is 14 amino acids. Trimming removed 0 bases at V and 14 bases at J, with 20 bases between. The CDR3 is CASSLENTEFFGTF. The CDR3 DNA is TGTGCCAGCAGCTTGGAGAACACCGAGTTTTTTGGGACCTTC.

This clonotype was seen a handful of times. The chain has TRBV5-1 and TRBJ1-5; D unclear. The CDR3 spans 14 residues. Germline V lookup: CDR1 SGHRS, CDR2 YFSETQ. Trimming cost V 4 bases and J 0 bases, with 8 bases left between them. In nucleotides, the CDR3 is TGCGCCAGCAGCCCGAGAGATAGCAATCAGCCCCAGCATTTT. This gives the protein CASSPRDSNQPQHF.